The following is a T cell receptor (beta chain) sequence with its context. The data derive from a study of control samples from healthy donors and cancer patients. Repertoires were generated with immunoSEQ multiplex PCR, while TCRdb's copy carries only in-frame clones and drops some. The sample has 150,000 or so clones; 93% are singletons. Germline CDR1 MNHEY, CDR2 SVGAGI. CDR3 length: 16 residues. The ends were cut back, 0 bases at V and 5 bases at J, with 11 bases in the middle. V usage is TRBV6-5 and J usage is TRBJ1-6, with D unresolved. The TCR was taken from a woman aged 60-70 years in good health. The sequenced sample consisted of blood. In nucleotides, the CDR3 is TGTGCCAGCAGTTACTCGATGTCAGCTCATAATTCACCCCTCCACTTT. It translates to CASSYSMSAHNSPLHF.